This T cell receptor (beta chain) comes out of a study of cytomegalovirus exposure and HLA in healthy donors. Between the trimmed V and J ends, which lost 3 bases and 6 bases, there was a span of 19 bases. CDR1 SGDLS and CDR2 YYNGEE come from the germline V gene. There are 15 residues in the CDR3. PCR primers comprised 60 Vbeta and 13 Jbeta primers. The assay was immunoSEQ multiplex PCR, and TCRdb's table has in-frame clones only and misses some. The sample lists about 160,000 clones, roughly 88% occurring once. The source is a boy between 2 and 10 years old in good health and CMV-seronegative. Specimen: PBMCs. V gene TRBV9 combines with J gene TRBJ2-7; the D is unclear. CDR3 amino acids: CASSAYDTLGAEQYF. The CDR3 bases are TGTGCCAGCAGCGCATATGACACTCTGGGCGCCGAGCAGTACTTC.